The present T cell receptor beta chain was sequenced within a study of blood T cells in healthy people across ages. In the case of this clonotype: What it binds is unknown.

Germline CDR1 and CDR2: SGHTA and FQGNSA. This CDR3 spans 16 amino acids. The authors ran a second PCR of roughly 6 to 12 cycles using a sample-barcoded 5' primer and a J-beta primer mix. TCRdb fed the 5' RACE reads into MiXCR, producing one record per CDR3 protein. This repertoire shows roughly 1.9 million distinct CDR3 sequences, about two fifths found once; its top ten account for about 23%. Study-wide results and caveats: Older individuals had lower TCR beta diversity per million T cells (the decline was roughly linear). Bulk PBMC profiling left naive and antigen-experienced comparisons inconclusive.

At least 7 million PBMCs were isolated per sample. Extracted total RNA amounted to at least 5.5 micrograms for each sample. Sequenced input: blood. The chain recombines TRBV7-2 with TRBJ2-4; either TRBD1 or TRBD2 may fit D (5 bases each). The assigned J gene may be wrong: the sequence end matches TRBJ2-7 better. This clonotype originated in a human donor in good health. The CDR3 loop reads CASSKRGRGVSYEQYF. The CDR3 DNA sequence: TGTGCCAGCAGTAAAAGGGGACGGGGAGTTTCCTACGAGCAGTACTTC.